This record looks at one T cell receptor (beta chain) sequence and its context. CD8 cells classed as naive were CD45RO-negative and positively selected for CCR7, excluding terminally differentiated effector memory CD45RA+ cells. Method: immunoSEQ multiplex PCR; TCRdb's copy keeps in-frame clones and lacks some. The sample records about 800,000 clones, around 96% being singletons. This sample is drawn from a study of shared clonotypes between healthy human individuals. The source of this sequence is a man in his thirties or forties in good health. Sequences were obtained from naive CD8+ T cells sorted from blood.

CDR3 DNA sequence: TGCAGCGTTGAGAGTGATACAGGGATTAACTATGGCTACACCTTC. It encodes CSVESDTGINYGYTF. The rearrangement joins TRBV29-1 to TRBJ1-2, with D possibly TRBD1 on 6 matching bases. This CDR3 is built from 15 residues. V lost 3 bases, J lost 1 base, and 15 bases lay in between. Germline CDR1 reads SQVTM; CDR2 reads ANQGSEA.